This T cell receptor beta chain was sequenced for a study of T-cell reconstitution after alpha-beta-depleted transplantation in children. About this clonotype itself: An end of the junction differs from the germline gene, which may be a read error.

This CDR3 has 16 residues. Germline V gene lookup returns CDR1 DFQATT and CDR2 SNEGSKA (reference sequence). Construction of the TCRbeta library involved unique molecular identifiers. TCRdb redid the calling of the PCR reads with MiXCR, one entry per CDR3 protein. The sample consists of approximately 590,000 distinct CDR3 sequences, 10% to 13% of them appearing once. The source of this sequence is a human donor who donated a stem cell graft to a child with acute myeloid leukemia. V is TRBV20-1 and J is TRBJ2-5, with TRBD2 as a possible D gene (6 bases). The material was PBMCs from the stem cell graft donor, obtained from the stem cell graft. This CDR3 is CCAFLAGTRARETQYF. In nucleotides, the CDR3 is TGCTGTGCTTTCTTAGCCGGGACTCGTGCTCGAGAGACCCAGTACTTC.